The source of this TCR beta chain is a study of T cell responses to AZD1222 COVID-19 vaccine. Germline V gives CDR1 ENHRY, CDR2 SYGVKD. CDR3 length: 13 amino acids. The V gene lost 7 bases and the J gene lost 1 base, with 10 bases spanning the gap. Clones were sequenced by immunoSEQ multiplex PCR, and TCRdb holds only the in-frame ones, with some missing. The sample holds 140,000 or so clones, more than 85% seen once. Worth noting for this clone: What it binds is unknown.

Study results and limitations: Spike was spanned by vaccine-associated CD4 TCRs, which were dominant at 160-218 and 743-854.

Second-dose groups at about 4 or about 12 weeks were pooled. This clonotype originated in an adult who received the AZD1222 COVID-19 vaccine. V and J are TRBV10-3 and TRBJ1-1; D remains unclear. Sequenced here: peripheral blood, sampled 28 days after the second AZD1222 dose. The CDR3 sequence: CAITGRENTEAFF. CDR3 DNA sequence: TGTGCCATCACCGGACGGGAGAACACTGAAGCTTTCTTT.